This T cell receptor (beta chain) was documented in a study of cytotoxic CD8 clonotypes in ibrutinib-treated CLL. Study context: Recorded responses included about 25 partial and 2 complete; following median around 68 months, roughly 15 stayed remitted and about 12 progressed. Study findings and constraints: Treatment left the uncommon public clonotypes either contracted or stable in frequency.

The planned depth of sequencing spanned 1 in 200,000 to 1 in 1 million T cells. Clones were read by immunoSEQ multiplex PCR, and TCRdb kept only the in-frame ones, dropping some. The sample consists of approximately 84,000 clones, around 84% of them appearing once. Germline CDR1 reads SEHNR; CDR2 reads FQNEAQ (reference sequence). V was pared by 6 bases and J by 2 bases, with 11 bases between. The CDR3 totals 13 residues. On this clone itself: What it recognizes is unknown.

Genomic DNA in a quantity of about 2 micrograms was derived from cryopreserved PBMCs for TCR beta libraries. The chain combines TRBV7-9 with TRBJ2-7, with D tentatively TRBD1 (6 bases). This sequence was found in a human donor with chronic lymphocytic leukemia. Sequencing was performed on PBMCs, taken before ibrutinib treatment. CDR3 DNA: TGTGCCAGCAGTCCAGGGGATACCTACGAGCAGTACTTC. It encodes CASSPGDTYEQYF.